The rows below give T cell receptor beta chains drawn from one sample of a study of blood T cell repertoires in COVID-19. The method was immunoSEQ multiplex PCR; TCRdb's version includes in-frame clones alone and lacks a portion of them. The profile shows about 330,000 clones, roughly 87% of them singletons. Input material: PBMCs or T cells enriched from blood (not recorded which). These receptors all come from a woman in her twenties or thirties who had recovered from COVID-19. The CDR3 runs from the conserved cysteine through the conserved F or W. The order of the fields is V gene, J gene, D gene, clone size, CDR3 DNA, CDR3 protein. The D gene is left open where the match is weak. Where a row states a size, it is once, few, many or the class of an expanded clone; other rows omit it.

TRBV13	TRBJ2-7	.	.	TGTGCCAGCAGCCCTTCTGGCCCCTACGAGCAGTACTTC	CASSPSGPYEQYF
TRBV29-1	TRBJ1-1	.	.	TGCAGCGTTGAAGGCAGGGTCACTGAAGCTTTCTTT	CSVEGRVTEAFF
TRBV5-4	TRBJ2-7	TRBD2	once	TGTGCCAGCAGCTTGGGTCTAGCGGTAAGCTCCTACGAGCAGTACTTC	CASSLGLAVSSYEQYF
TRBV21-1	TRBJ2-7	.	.	TGTGCCACAGGAGAGGGACTCGAGAGCTCCTACGAGCAGTACTTC	CATGEGLESSYEQYF
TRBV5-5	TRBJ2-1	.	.	TGTGCCAGCAGCCTCCGGAGGGAGGAGCAGTTCTTC	CASSLRREEQFF
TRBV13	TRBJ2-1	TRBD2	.	TGTGCCAGCCGAACCACTAGCGGGGGCCCTAGCTCCTACAATGAGCAGTTCTTC	CASRTTSGGPSSYNEQFF
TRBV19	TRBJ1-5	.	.	TGTGCCAGTAGTATGCGTCCGAATCAGCCCCAGCATTTT	CASSMRPNQPQHF
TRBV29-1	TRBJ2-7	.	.	TGCAGCGTTGAAGATCGGGGTGGGTCGAGCTCCTACGAGCAGTACTTC	CSVEDRGGSSSYEQYF
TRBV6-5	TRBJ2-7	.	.	TGTGCCAGCAGTTACTCGGGGGGAGCCCCATCCTACGAGCAGTACTTC	CASSYSGGAPSYEQYF
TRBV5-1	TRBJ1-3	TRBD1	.	TGCGCCAGCAGCTTGTTCGGACAGGGCTCTGGAAACACCATATATTTT	CASSLFGQGSGNTIYF
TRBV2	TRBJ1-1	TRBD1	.	TGTGCCAGCACGGTCGGGACAGGGGGCGCGAGGACTGAAGCTTTCTTT	CASTVGTGGARTEAFF
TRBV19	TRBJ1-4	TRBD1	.	TGTGCCACGGGGACAGGTGATGAAAAACTGTTTTTT	CATGTGDEKLFF
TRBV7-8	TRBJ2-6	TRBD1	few	TGTGCCAGCAGCTTAAGGGGCACAGGGGGGTCCTCTGGGGCCAACGTCCTGACTTTC	CASSLRGTGGSSGANVLTF
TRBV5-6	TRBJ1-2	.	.	TGTGCCAGCAACAAAATCTTGGGGGGAAGTGGCTATGGCTACACCTTC	CASNKILGGSGYGYTF
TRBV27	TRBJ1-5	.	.	TGTGCCAGCAGTTTCAGAGGGAATGGTCAGCCCCAGCATTTT	CASSFRGNGQPQHF
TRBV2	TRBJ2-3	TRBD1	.	TGTGCCAGCAGTGGGGGGACAGGGTTCGGCACAGATACGCAGTATTTT	CASSGGTGFGTDTQYF
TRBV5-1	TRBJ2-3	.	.	TGCGCCAGCAGCCCTGGTTCGGGGATCACAGATACGCAGTATTTT	CASSPGSGITDTQYF
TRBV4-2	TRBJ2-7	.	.	TGTGCCAGCAGCCACACAAAAGGGGGTTCTGTGGACGAGCAGTACTTC	CASSHTKGGSVDEQYF
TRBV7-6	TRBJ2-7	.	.	TGTGCCAGCAGCCCAGGGGGGAACTACGAGCAGTACTTC	CASSPGGNYEQYF
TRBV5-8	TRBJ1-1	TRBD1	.	TGTGCCAGCAGCCCCGACAGGGGCGCGAACACTGAAGCTTTCTTT	CASSPDRGANTEAFF
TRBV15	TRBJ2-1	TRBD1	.	TGTGCCACCAGCAGCCCGCCGGGACAGGGGTCATCTTCATACAATGAGCAGTTCTTC	CATSSPPGQGSSSYNEQFF
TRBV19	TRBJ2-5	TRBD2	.	TGTGCCAGTAGCACCCCGGGACTAGCGGGGAGTGAGACCCAGTACTTC	CASSTPGLAGSETQYF
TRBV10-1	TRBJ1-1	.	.	TGCGCCAGCAGTGAGTCGTCGGCAGGGGAGAACACTGAAGCTTTCTTT	CASSESSAGENTEAFF
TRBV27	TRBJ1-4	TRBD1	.	TGTGCCAGCAGTAGGGACAGCTATAATGAAAAACTGTTTTTT	CASSRDSYNEKLFF
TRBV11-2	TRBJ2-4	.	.	TGTGCCAGCAGTCCGAGAGGTAGCCTGGCTGGAAAAAACATTCAGTACTTC	CASSPRGSLAGKNIQYF
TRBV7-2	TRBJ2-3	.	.	TGTGCCAGCAGCTTAGGGGCAGGGAGGACAGATACGCAGTATTTT	CASSLGAGRTDTQYF
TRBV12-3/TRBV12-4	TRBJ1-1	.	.	TGTGCCAGCACTCAGACCGGGAGGACTGAAGCTTTCTTT	CASTQTGRTEAFF
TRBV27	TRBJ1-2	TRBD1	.	TGTGCCAGCAGCCGGACAGGGGGAAACTATGGCTACACCTTC	CASSRTGGNYGYTF
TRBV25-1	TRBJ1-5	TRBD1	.	TGTGCCAGCAGTCCCCGGGACAGGGCGGGTATCAATCAGCCCCAGCATTTT	CASSPRDRAGINQPQHF